The present T cell receptor (beta chain) was sequenced within a study of vaccination effects on CD4 cells after COVID-19. Sequenced by immunoSEQ multiplex PCR; TCRdb stores in-frame clones only, minus some. The sample contains about 29,000 clones, 60% to 75% of which appear only once. On this clone: What it binds is not known.

Overall study findings and caveats: Whether induced by infection or by vaccine, clones showed marked clonal contraction late after vaccination.

This CDR3 region has 14 residues. The germline V gene has CDR1 MGHRA and CDR2 YSYEKL. V lost 4 bases and J lost 3, with 12 bases in between. Before any sequencing was done, the ViraFEST assay used viral peptide pools to expand antigen-specific CD4+ T cells. Culture lasted about nine days before CD4+ T cell isolation. Either the BNT162b2 or mRNA-1273 vaccine was given to participants in two doses. Each culture had half its medium swapped for IL-2 medium on days 3 and 7. V gene TRBV4-1 combines with J gene TRBJ1-1, with D maybe TRBD1 (5 bases). Source: CD4+ T cells from PBMCs cultured with HCoV-OC43 spike peptides, taken after COVID-19 vaccination. This sample's subset: HCoV-OC43 spike overlapping peptide pool stimulation. The receptor comes from a human donor who received a COVID-19 vaccine. The CDR3 spells CASSRRGTDTEAFF. DNA of the CDR3: TGCGCCAGCAGCCGGAGGGGCACGGACACTGAAGCTTTCTTT.